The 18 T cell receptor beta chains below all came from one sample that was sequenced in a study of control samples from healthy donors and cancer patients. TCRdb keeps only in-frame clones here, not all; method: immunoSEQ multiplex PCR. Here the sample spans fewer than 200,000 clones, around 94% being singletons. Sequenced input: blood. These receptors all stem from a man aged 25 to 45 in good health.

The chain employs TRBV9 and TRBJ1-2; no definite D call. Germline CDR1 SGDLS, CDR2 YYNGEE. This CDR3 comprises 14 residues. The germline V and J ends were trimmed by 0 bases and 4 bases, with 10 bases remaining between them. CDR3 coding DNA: TGTGCCAGCAGCGTAGCTTCGGGGATCTATGGCTACACCTTC. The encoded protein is CASSVASGIYGYTF.

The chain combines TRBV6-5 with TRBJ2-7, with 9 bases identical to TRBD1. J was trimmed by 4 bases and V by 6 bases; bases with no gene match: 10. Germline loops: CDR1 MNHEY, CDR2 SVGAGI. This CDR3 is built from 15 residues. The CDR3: CASSDLQGARYEQYF. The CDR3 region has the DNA TGTGCCAGCAGCGATTTACAGGGGGCGCGTTACGAGCAGTACTTC.

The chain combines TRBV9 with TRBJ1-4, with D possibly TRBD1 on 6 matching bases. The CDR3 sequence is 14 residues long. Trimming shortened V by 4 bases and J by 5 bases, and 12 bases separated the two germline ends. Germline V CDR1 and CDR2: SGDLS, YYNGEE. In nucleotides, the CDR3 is TGTGCCAGCAGCCTCGGACAGACGAATGAAAAACTGTTTTTT. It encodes CASSLGQTNEKLFF.

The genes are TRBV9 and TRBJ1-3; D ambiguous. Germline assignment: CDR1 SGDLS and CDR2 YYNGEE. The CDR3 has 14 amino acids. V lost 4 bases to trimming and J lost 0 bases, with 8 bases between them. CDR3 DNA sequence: TGTGCCAGCAGCCTACGGTACTCTGGAAACACCATATATTTT. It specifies CASSLRYSGNTIYF.

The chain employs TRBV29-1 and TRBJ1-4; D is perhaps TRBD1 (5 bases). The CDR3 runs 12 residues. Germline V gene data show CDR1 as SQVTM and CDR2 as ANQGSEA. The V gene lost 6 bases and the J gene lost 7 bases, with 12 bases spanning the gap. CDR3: CSVRDEAEKLFF. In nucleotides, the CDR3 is TGCAGCGTCAGGGACGAGGCTGAAAAACTGTTTTTT. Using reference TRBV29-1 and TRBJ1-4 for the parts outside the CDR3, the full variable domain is SAVISQKPSRDICQRGTSLTIQCQVDSQVTMMFWYRQQPGQSLTLIATANQGSEATYESGFVIDKFPISRPNLTFSTLTVSNMSPEDSSIYLCSVRDEAEKLFFGSGTQLSVL.

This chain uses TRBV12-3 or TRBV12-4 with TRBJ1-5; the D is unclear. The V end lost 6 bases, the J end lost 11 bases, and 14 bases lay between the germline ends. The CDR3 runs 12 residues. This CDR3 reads CASSFQSRSQHF. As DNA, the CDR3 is TGTGCCAGCAGCTTCCAGAGTAGGTCCCAGCATTTT.

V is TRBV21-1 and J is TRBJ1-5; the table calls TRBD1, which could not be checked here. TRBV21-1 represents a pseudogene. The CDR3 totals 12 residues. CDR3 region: CASSTGPGPQHF. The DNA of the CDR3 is TGTGCCAGCAGCACCGGCCCAGGGCCCCAGCATTTT.

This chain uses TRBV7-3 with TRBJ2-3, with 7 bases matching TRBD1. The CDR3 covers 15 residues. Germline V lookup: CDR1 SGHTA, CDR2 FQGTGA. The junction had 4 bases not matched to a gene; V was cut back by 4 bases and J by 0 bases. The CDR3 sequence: CASSSTGSSTDTQYF. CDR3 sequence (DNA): TGTGCCAGCAGCTCGACAGGGTCTAGCACAGATACGCAGTATTTT.

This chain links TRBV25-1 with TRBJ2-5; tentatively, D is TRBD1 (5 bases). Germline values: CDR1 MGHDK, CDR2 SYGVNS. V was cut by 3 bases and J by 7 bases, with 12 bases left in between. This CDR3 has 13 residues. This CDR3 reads CASSDGRVGTQYF. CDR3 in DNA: TGTGCCAGCAGTGACGGCAGGGTGGGGACCCAGTACTTC.

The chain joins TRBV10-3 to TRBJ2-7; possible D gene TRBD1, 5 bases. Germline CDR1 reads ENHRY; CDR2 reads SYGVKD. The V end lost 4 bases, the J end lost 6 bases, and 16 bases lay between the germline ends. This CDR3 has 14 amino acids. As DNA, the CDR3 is TGTGCCATCAGTGGTAGGGGCGACGTAAGCGAGCAGTACTTC. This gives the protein CAISGRGDVSEQYF.

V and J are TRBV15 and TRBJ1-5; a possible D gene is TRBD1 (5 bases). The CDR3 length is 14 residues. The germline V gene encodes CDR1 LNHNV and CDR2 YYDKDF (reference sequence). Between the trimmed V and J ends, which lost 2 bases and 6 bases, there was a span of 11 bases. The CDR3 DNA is TGTGCCACCAGCAGATGGCAGGGTCCTCAGCCCCAGCATTTT. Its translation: CATSRWQGPQPQHF.

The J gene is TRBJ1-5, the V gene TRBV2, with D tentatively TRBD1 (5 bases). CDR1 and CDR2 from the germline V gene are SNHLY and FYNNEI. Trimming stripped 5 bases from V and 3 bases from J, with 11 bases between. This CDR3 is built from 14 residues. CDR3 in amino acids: CASSLAGVNQPQHF. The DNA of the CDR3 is TGTGCCAGCAGTTTGGCGGGGGTCAATCAGCCCCAGCATTTT.

CDR3 sequence (DNA): TGTGCCAGCAGCTTACGCCGCACAGGGTTTGGGTATGGCTACACCTTC. Its protein product is CASSLRRTGFGYGYTF. The chain links TRBV5-6 to TRBJ1-2, with a tentative D call TRBD1 (6 bases). This CDR3 has 16 amino acids. The germline gives CDR1 SGHDT, CDR2 YYEEEE. Trimming removed 2 bases from V and 5 bases from J, with 19 bases in between. The variable domain in full, completed from reference TRBV5-6 and TRBJ1-2, reads DAGVTQSPTHLIKTRGQQVTLRCSPKSGHDTVSWYQQALGQGPQFIFQYYEEEERQRGNFPDRFSGHQFPNYSSELNVNALLLGDSALYLCASSLRRTGFGYGYTFGSGTRLTVV.

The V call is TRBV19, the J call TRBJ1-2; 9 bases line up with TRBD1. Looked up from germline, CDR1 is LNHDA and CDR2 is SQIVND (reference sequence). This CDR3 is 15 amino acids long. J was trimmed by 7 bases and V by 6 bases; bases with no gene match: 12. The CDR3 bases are TGTGCCAGTAGGGGGACAGGGCGCACGATTGGTGGCTACACCTTC. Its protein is CASRGTGRTIGGYTF.

The CDR3 here is CASSMGDRGLDQPQHF. The DNA of the CDR3 is TGTGCCAGTAGTATGGGGGACAGGGGGCTGGATCAGCCCCAGCATTTT. The rearrangement joins TRBV19 to TRBJ1-5; 12 bases map to TRBD1. CDR3 length: 16 amino acids. In germline, CDR1 is LNHDA, CDR2 SQIVND (reference sequence). V trimming: 3 bases; J trimming: 5 bases; junction bases outside the gene matches: 5.

The CDR3 reads CASSLYREGDYGYTF. The DNA for the CDR3 is TGTGCCAGCAGCCTCTACAGGGAAGGGGACTATGGCTACACCTTC. The chain employs TRBV7-2 and TRBJ1-2; D perhaps matches TRBD1 (6 bases). V lost 5 bases and J 3 bases, leaving 16 bases between the germline ends. The germline gives CDR1 SGHTA, CDR2 FQGNSA. The CDR3 is made up of 15 amino acids.

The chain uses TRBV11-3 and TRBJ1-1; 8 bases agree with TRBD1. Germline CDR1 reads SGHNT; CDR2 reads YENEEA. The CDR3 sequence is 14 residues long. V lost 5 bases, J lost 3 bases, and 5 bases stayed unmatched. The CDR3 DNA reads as TGTGCCAGCAGCCCGACAGGGGCCTACACTGAAGCTTTCTTT. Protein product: CASSPTGAYTEAFF.

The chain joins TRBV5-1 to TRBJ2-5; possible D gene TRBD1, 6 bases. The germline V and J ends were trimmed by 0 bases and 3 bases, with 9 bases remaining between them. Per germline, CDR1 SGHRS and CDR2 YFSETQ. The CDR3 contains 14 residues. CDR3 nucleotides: TGCGCCAGCAGCTTGGCCGGACAGAAAGAGACCCAGTACTTC. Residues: CASSLAGQKETQYF.